The entry below describes one T cell receptor (beta chain). The CDR3 sequence is 17 residues long. V lost 1 base, J lost 4 bases, and 10 bases stayed unmatched. Germline V gene lookup returns CDR1 SEHNR and CDR2 FQNEAQ (reference sequence). The sample originates from a study of blood T cell repertoires in COVID-19. Produced via immunoSEQ multiplex PCR; TCRdb's table is partial and in-frame only. The repertoire holds roughly 350,000 clones, with about 88% as singletons. Specimen: peripheral blood. V is TRBV7-9 and J is TRBJ1-5; TRBD1 agrees at 7 bases. The sequence was obtained from a woman aged 70-85 years with COVID-19, enrolled during active disease. In DNA, the CDR3 is TGTGCCAGCAGCTTAGAGCAGACAGGGTGGCCAAATCAGCCCCAGCATTTT. It translates to CASSLEQTGWPNQPQHF.